This passage covers 5 T cell receptor beta chains from one sample sequenced in a study of shared clonotypes between healthy human individuals (TCRdb year 2020). CD8 naive samples consisted of CD45RO-negative cells that were positively selected for CCR7, yielding a CD45RA+CCR7+ population without TemRA cells. Libraries were constructed by the immunoSEQ multiplex PCR assay. TCRdb obtained this table from immuneACCESS and retained in-frame rearrangements with V and J assigned. These tables miss some clones; where compared with another copy, unresolved V genes account for less than half of the shortfall, and the remainder is unexplained. For this sample there are hundreds of thousands of clones; 90% to 95% appear just once. Together, the top ten hold over 0.095% of the sample. Source material: naive CD8+ T cells sorted from blood. This sample's cell subset or site label indicates: CD45RA+CCR7+. These receptors came from a woman in her twenties or thirties in good health.

The V call is TRBV27, the J call TRBJ2-1, with TRBD2 as a possible D gene (6 bases). The CDR3 contains 11 residues. The ends were cut back, 6 bases at V and 10 bases at J, with 10 bases in the middle. CDR1 is MNHEY, CDR2 SMNVEV, per germline (reference sequence). The CDR3 here is CASRGGEEQFF. CDR3 DNA: TGTGCCAGCAGGGGCGGGGAAGAGCAGTTCTTC.

The V call is TRBV5-5, the J call TRBJ2-1; TRBD2 matches 7 bases. The CDR3 contains 14 residues. Germline V CDR1 and CDR2: SGHKS, YYEKEE (reference sequence). V gave up 2 bases and J gave up 4 bases; unmatched junction bases: 3. For the CDR3, the DNA is TGTGCCAGCAGCTTCGGACTAGGATACAATGAGCAGTTCTTC. Its translation: CASSFGLGYNEQFF.

The chain has TRBV15 and TRBJ2-2, with TRBD1 as a possible D gene (6 bases). The V gene's germline CDR1 is LNHNV and CDR2 YYDKDF (reference sequence). V lost 0 bases to trimming and J lost 2 bases, with 13 bases between them. The length of the CDR3 is 17 residues. CDR3 DNA: TGTGCCACCAGCAGAGATCCTGGACAGACCAACACCGGGGAGCTGTTTTTT. This gives the protein CATSRDPGQTNTGELFF.

Turning to this clone: Other DNA sequences in the same sample also yield this CDR3. The CDR3 loop reads CASSPGQGSSYEQYF. In DNA, the CDR3 is TGTGCCAGTAGTCCCGGACAGGGCTCCTCATACGAGCAGTACTTC. The chain has TRBV19 and TRBJ2-7; 8 nucleotides line up with TRBD1. The CDR3 length is 15 residues. J was trimmed by 4 bases and V by 5 bases; bases with no gene match: 10. Germline assignment: CDR1 LNHDA and CDR2 SQIVND (reference sequence).

The CDR3 region is CASSVRGGDEQFF. In DNA form, the CDR3 reads TGTGCCAGCAGCGTCAGGGGGGGCGATGAGCAGTTCTTC. The chain joins TRBV7-9 to TRBJ2-1; the D gene could be TRBD1 or TRBD2 (7 bases each). Germline CDR1 SEHNR, CDR2 FQNEAQ (reference sequence). This CDR3 comprises 13 residues. Trimming stripped 5 bases from V and 8 bases from J, with 13 bases between.